A selection of T cell receptor beta chains follows, all from one sample in a study of regulatory T cells in long-lasting Graves disease. MiXCR, applied by TCRdb to the multiplex PCR reads, yields one record per CDR3 protein. The sample has 450,000 to 700,000 distinct CDR3 sequences; roughly 14% are singletons. A further study also used this sample, focusing on T cells in Graves' hyperthyroidism and ophthalmopathy.

This sample comprised peripheral blood mononuclear cells (PBMCs), obtained at new diagnosis, from a patient treated with antithyroid drugs. Receptors originate from a man aged 25 to 40 with Graves disease. The CDR3 runs from the conserved cysteine through the conserved F or W. Each record gives: V gene, D gene, clone size, J gene, CDR3 DNA, CDR3 protein. D genes are given only for firm matches. Clone size is not always given. Where it is, it says once, few, many or a class for expanded clones.

v_gene: TRBV2
d_gene: TRBD1
abundance: many
j_gene: TRBJ1-1
CDR3nt: TGTGCCAGCATGCCCGGAACAGGGGTAACTGAAGCTTTCTTT
CDR3aa: CASMPGTGVTEAFF

v_gene: TRBV12-3/TRBV12-4
d_gene: TRBD2
abundance: -
j_gene: TRBJ2-7
CDR3nt: TGTGCCAGCAGTTTTACTAGCGAAACCTACGAGCAGTACTTC
CDR3aa: CASSFTSETYEQYF

v_gene: TRBV30
d_gene: -
abundance: many
j_gene: TRBJ2-1
CDR3nt: TGTGCCTGGAGTGTAGGCGGACAGAACAATGAGCAGTTCTTC
CDR3aa: CAWSVGGQNNEQFF

v_gene: TRBV28
d_gene: TRBD1
abundance: many
j_gene: TRBJ2-7
CDR3nt: TGTGCCAGCAGTTCGAACAGGGGATGGCCCTACGAGCAGTACTTC
CDR3aa: CASSSNRGWPYEQYF

v_gene: TRBV9
d_gene: -
abundance: many
j_gene: TRBJ2-3
CDR3nt: TGTGCCAGCAGAGGTCTAACTAGCACAGATACGCAGTATTTT
CDR3aa: CASRGLTSTDTQYF

v_gene: TRBV18
d_gene: -
abundance: many
j_gene: TRBJ2-1
CDR3nt: TGTGCCAGCTCCGTTCACGAAGGGGGTGAGCAGTTCTTC
CDR3aa: CASSVHEGGEQFF

v_gene: TRBV2
d_gene: TRBD1
abundance: few
j_gene: TRBJ2-1
CDR3nt: TGTGCCAGCAGTGAAGGGACAGGGGGCGGGGCGGGAGGGCCGAGGAATGAGCAGTTCTTC
CDR3aa: CASSEGTGGGAGGPRNEQFF

v_gene: TRBV6-1
d_gene: TRBD2
abundance: many
j_gene: TRBJ2-5
CDR3nt: TGTGCCAGCAGCCTCGGGACTAGCGGGAGGGAGACCCAGTACTTC
CDR3aa: CASSLGTSGRETQYF

v_gene: TRBV15
d_gene: TRBD2
abundance: -
j_gene: TRBJ2-7
CDR3nt: TGTGCCACCAGCAGAAGAGGACTTCGAGCGGGAGGTCGAGGGGAGCAGTACTTC
CDR3aa: CATSRRGLRAGGRGEQYF

v_gene: TRBV18
d_gene: -
abundance: -
j_gene: TRBJ1-1
CDR3nt: TGTGCCAGCTCACCAGACGGGTTTACTGAAGCTTTCTTT
CDR3aa: CASSPDGFTEAFF

v_gene: TRBV14
d_gene: -
abundance: many
j_gene: TRBJ2-3
CDR3nt: TGTGCCAGCAGCCCTCGGCGGACCGGTAGGGATACGCAGTATTTT
CDR3aa: CASSPRRTGRDTQYF

v_gene: TRBV3-1
d_gene: TRBD2
abundance: few
j_gene: TRBJ2-5
CDR3nt: TGTGCCAGCAGCCAAGAGGAGGGGACTAGCGGGACCCCACCTCCAAGGGCCCAGTACTTC
CDR3aa: CASSQEEGTSGTPPPRAQYF

v_gene: TRBV5-1
d_gene: -
abundance: few
j_gene: TRBJ1-1
CDR3nt: TGCGCCAGCAGCCCACTGGCCGACGTGGCATCTGAAGCTTTCTTT
CDR3aa: CASSPLADVASEAFF

v_gene: TRBV5-6
d_gene: -
abundance: -
j_gene: TRBJ2-7
CDR3nt: TGTGCCAGCAGCTTGGGTTCGGGTAGCGGTTACGAGCAGTACTTC
CDR3aa: CASSLGSGSGYEQYF

v_gene: TRBV7-6
d_gene: -
abundance: -
j_gene: TRBJ2-1
CDR3nt: TGTGCCAGCAGCTTTCGGGGGGCCGGAATTTACAATGAGCAGTTCTTC
CDR3aa: CASSFRGAGIYNEQFF

v_gene: TRBV11-2
d_gene: -
abundance: few
j_gene: TRBJ2-6
CDR3nt: TGTGCCAGCAGCTCCCGCTTACGGGTCTCTGGGGCCAACGTCCTGACTTTC
CDR3aa: CASSSRLRVSGANVLTF

v_gene: TRBV12-3/TRBV12-4
d_gene: TRBD2
abundance: many
j_gene: TRBJ2-5
CDR3nt: TGTGCCAGCAGCGTCTTGGGGGGCGGGACTAGCGAGTTAGAGACCCAGTACTTC
CDR3aa: CASSVLGGGTSELETQYF

v_gene: TRBV30
d_gene: -
abundance: many
j_gene: TRBJ2-3
CDR3nt: TGTGCCTGGAGTGTTACGGATACGCAGTATTTT
CDR3aa: CAWSVTDTQYF

v_gene: TRBV11-2
d_gene: -
abundance: many
j_gene: TRBJ1-6
CDR3nt: TGTGCCAGCAGCTTAGTTGACACTTCACCCCTCCACTTT
CDR3aa: CASSLVDTSPLHF

v_gene: TRBV30
d_gene: TRBD2
abundance: -
j_gene: TRBJ2-3
CDR3nt: TGTGCCTGGAGTGGATCGGGAGGCCCGACCTCCACAGATACGCAGTATTTT
CDR3aa: CAWSGSGGPTSTDTQYF

v_gene: TRBV7-8
d_gene: -
abundance: many
j_gene: TRBJ2-7
CDR3nt: TGTGCCAGCAGCTTAGGCAGTTATCGGTACTTC
CDR3aa: CASSLGSYRYF

v_gene: TRBV27
d_gene: TRBD1
abundance: many
j_gene: TRBJ1-2
CDR3nt: TGTGCCAGCAGTCGGGACAGGGTGTCGGGTGGCTACACCTTC
CDR3aa: CASSRDRVSGGYTF

v_gene: TRBV24-1
d_gene: TRBD2
abundance: many
j_gene: TRBJ2-1
CDR3nt: TGTGCCACCAGGGATGCGGGCGGGAGTAATGAGCAGTTCTTC
CDR3aa: CATRDAGGSNEQFF

v_gene: TRBV12-3/TRBV12-4
d_gene: -
abundance: many
j_gene: TRBJ1-1
CDR3nt: TGTGCCAGCATATTGGGGTCAGGGATGAACACTGAAGCTTTCTTT
CDR3aa: CASILGSGMNTEAFF

v_gene: TRBV6-1
d_gene: -
abundance: many
j_gene: TRBJ2-2
CDR3nt: TGTGCCAGCAGTGAAGCACGGCTCGATACCGGGGAGCTGTTTTTT
CDR3aa: CASSEARLDTGELFF

v_gene: TRBV12-3/TRBV12-4
d_gene: TRBD2
abundance: many
j_gene: TRBJ2-1
CDR3nt: TGTGCCAGCAGTTTCGGCGGGAGGGCCCCTGAGCAGTTCTTC
CDR3aa: CASSFGGRAPEQFF

v_gene: TRBV6-1
d_gene: TRBD2
abundance: many
j_gene: TRBJ2-1
CDR3nt: TGTGCCACAGATGACCTAGCGGACTACTACAATGAGCAGTTCTTC
CDR3aa: CATDDLADYYNEQFF

v_gene: TRBV15
d_gene: -
abundance: many
j_gene: TRBJ2-7
CDR3nt: TGTGCCACCAGCACCTTCTCCGGTGGCAACGAGCAGTACTTC
CDR3aa: CATSTFSGGNEQYF

v_gene: TRBV5-1
d_gene: -
abundance: many
j_gene: TRBJ2-3
CDR3nt: TGCGCCAGCCGTTGGGGGTACAGAACAGATACGCAGTATTTT
CDR3aa: CASRWGYRTDTQYF

v_gene: TRBV7-9
d_gene: TRBD2
abundance: few
j_gene: TRBJ2-3
CDR3nt: TGTGCCAGCAGCAAAAGCGGGGGCTTAGATACGCAGTATTTT
CDR3aa: CASSKSGGLDTQYF

v_gene: TRBV30
d_gene: -
abundance: many
j_gene: TRBJ2-7
CDR3nt: TGTGCCTGGTGCCGGGGATTCTCCTACGAGCAGTACTTC
CDR3aa: CAWCRGFSYEQYF

v_gene: TRBV19
d_gene: -
abundance: -
j_gene: TRBJ1-2
CDR3nt: TGTGCCAGTAGTATCCTGAACGGCGGGGGCTACACCTTC
CDR3aa: CASSILNGGGYTF

v_gene: TRBV10-3
d_gene: -
abundance: many
j_gene: TRBJ1-1
CDR3nt: TGTGCCACCAGCCCCAAAGCCGGGCATTCGAACACTGAAGCTTTCTTT
CDR3aa: CATSPKAGHSNTEAFF

v_gene: TRBV20-1
d_gene: TRBD2
abundance: -
j_gene: TRBJ2-7
CDR3nt: TGCAGTGCTAGAGATCGGCGGGGGGCGGGTGAGCAGTACTTC
CDR3aa: CSARDRRGAGEQYF

v_gene: TRBV7-9
d_gene: -
abundance: many
j_gene: TRBJ1-1
CDR3nt: TGTGCCAGCAGTTTCCAGGGACCTGAAGCTTTCTTT
CDR3aa: CASSFQGPEAFF

v_gene: TRBV6-5
d_gene: -
abundance: many
j_gene: TRBJ1-1
CDR3nt: TGTGCCAGCAGTTACTTTCCTCGGACCGTGAACACTGAAGCTTTCTTT
CDR3aa: CASSYFPRTVNTEAFF

v_gene: TRBV27
d_gene: TRBD1
abundance: -
j_gene: TRBJ1-5
CDR3nt: TGTGCCAGCAGTTCCCTTGGGACAGGACACAATCAGCCCCAGCATTTT
CDR3aa: CASSSLGTGHNQPQHF

v_gene: TRBV5-1
d_gene: -
abundance: once
j_gene: TRBJ1-3
CDR3nt: TGCGCCAGCAGCTTGGACGGGACCGGATCCGGAAACACCATATATTTT
CDR3aa: CASSLDGTGSGNTIYF

v_gene: TRBV13
d_gene: -
abundance: few
j_gene: TRBJ2-1
CDR3nt: TGTGCCAGCAGCTCTAAAACTTTGGGGGTCCACAATGAGCAGTTCTTC
CDR3aa: CASSSKTLGVHNEQFF

v_gene: TRBV7-9
d_gene: -
abundance: many
j_gene: TRBJ2-5
CDR3nt: TGTGCCAGCAGCTTAGAGCCGAACCAAGAGACCCAGTACTTC
CDR3aa: CASSLEPNQETQYF

v_gene: TRBV20-1
d_gene: TRBD2
abundance: many
j_gene: TRBJ2-7
CDR3nt: TGCAGTGCTAGCTCTAGCGGCTCCTACGAGCAGTACTTC
CDR3aa: CSASSSGSYEQYF

v_gene: TRBV10-3
d_gene: -
abundance: many
j_gene: TRBJ1-1
CDR3nt: TGTGCCATCAGTGAGTCTACAGGGACACTACTTGCTTTCTTT
CDR3aa: CAISESTGTLLAFF

v_gene: TRBV30
d_gene: -
abundance: -
j_gene: TRBJ1-2
CDR3nt: TGTGCCTGTATACCCCGATCCCACTATGGCTACACCTTC
CDR3aa: CACIPRSHYGYTF

v_gene: TRBV27
d_gene: -
abundance: many
j_gene: TRBJ1-2
CDR3nt: TGTGCCAGCAGTTTGCAGCCTTTCTATGGCTACACCTTC
CDR3aa: CASSLQPFYGYTF

v_gene: TRBV30
d_gene: -
abundance: -
j_gene: TRBJ1-4
CDR3nt: TGTGCCTGGAGCCATAATGAAAAACTGTTTTTT
CDR3aa: CAWSHNEKLFF

v_gene: TRBV20-1
d_gene: TRBD2
abundance: -
j_gene: TRBJ2-1
CDR3nt: TGCAGTGCTAGAGTAACTAGCGGGAGGGCCTTTAGTTACAATGAGCAGTTCTTC
CDR3aa: CSARVTSGRAFSYNEQFF

v_gene: TRBV5-8
d_gene: TRBD1
abundance: -
j_gene: TRBJ2-7
CDR3nt: TGTGCCAGCAGCTTAGGGACAGGGGGCGGGCACGAGCAGTACTTC
CDR3aa: CASSLGTGGGHEQYF

v_gene: TRBV9
d_gene: -
abundance: -
j_gene: TRBJ2-1
CDR3nt: TGTGCCAGCAGCGTAGGGGAAACCAATGAGCAGTTCTTC
CDR3aa: CASSVGETNEQFF

v_gene: TRBV29-1
d_gene: TRBD1
abundance: many
j_gene: TRBJ1-2
CDR3nt: TGCAGCGTACAGGGGGCGCGGATAAAGGGCTACACCTTC
CDR3aa: CSVQGARIKGYTF

v_gene: TRBV5-1
d_gene: TRBD1
abundance: many
j_gene: TRBJ2-7
CDR3nt: TGTGCCAGCAGCCACAGGGGGCTATACGAGCAGTACTTC
CDR3aa: CASSHRGLYEQYF

v_gene: TRBV30
d_gene: TRBD1
abundance: few
j_gene: TRBJ2-7
CDR3nt: TGTGCCTGGAGTGGGGGACAGGGTGACGAGCAGTACTTC
CDR3aa: CAWSGGQGDEQYF

v_gene: TRBV18
d_gene: TRBD1
abundance: -
j_gene: TRBJ2-3
CDR3nt: TGTGCCAGCTCCCCGGATGGGACAGCCACAGATACGCAGTATTTT
CDR3aa: CASSPDGTATDTQYF

v_gene: TRBV10-3
d_gene: -
abundance: many
j_gene: TRBJ1-2
CDR3nt: TGTGCCGTGGCCTATCGCATATTTGACAGTGTCTATGGCTACACCTTC
CDR3aa: CAVAYRIFDSVYGYTF

v_gene: TRBV18
d_gene: -
abundance: many
j_gene: TRBJ1-2
CDR3nt: TGTGCCAGCTCCTCGGACAGCAGCTATGGCTACACCTTC
CDR3aa: CASSSDSSYGYTF